A selection of T cell receptor beta chains follows, all from one sample in a study of brain T cells in children with intractable seizures. Repertoires were generated with immunoSEQ multiplex PCR, while TCRdb's copy carries only in-frame clones and drops some. The sample records about 120,000 clones, under 95% being singletons. This specimen consisted of peripheral blood, obtained at surgery. The receptors derive from a boy under two years old with hemimegalencephaly and intractable seizures. The CDR3 runs from the conserved cysteine through the conserved F or W. Each record gives: J gene, clone size, CDR3 length, V gene, D gene, CDR3 DNA, CDR3 protein. The D gene is left open where the match is weak. Expanded clones are given a class, and other clones once, few, many or no size at all.

TRBJ2-7 NA 14 TRBV6-2/TRBV6-3 TRBD1 TGTGCCAGCAGTTACTGGCAGGGGGCTTACGAGCAGTACTTC CASSYWQGAYEQYF
TRBJ2-7 NA 12 TRBV19 NA TGTGCCAGTAGCCCGACTGGCTACGAGCAGTACTTC CASSPTGYEQYF
TRBJ1-2 few 17 TRBV28 TRBD1 TGTGCCAGCACCAGACCGAAGGACAGGGCAGCTAACTATGGCTACACCTTC CASTRPKDRAANYGYTF
TRBJ1-6 NA 14 TRBV18 TRBD1 TGTGCCAGCTCCCCGACAGGGGATAATTCACCCCTCCACTTT CASSPTGDNSPLHF
TRBJ1-4 NA 16 TRBV11-2 NA TGTGCCAGCAGCTTAGGCCTCCGAGCGGATAATGAAAAACTGTTTTTT CASSLGLRADNEKLFF
TRBJ2-7 once 14 TRBV6-5 NA TGTGCCAGCAGTTACTCGGGCAGAACGTACGAGCAGTACTTC CASSYSGRTYEQYF
TRBJ2-1 NA 18 TRBV19 TRBD2 TGTGCCAGTAGCCCCCTTCTAGCGGGAGTTAGCTCCTACAATGAGCAGTTCTTC CASSPLLAGVSSYNEQFF
TRBJ1-1 NA 14 TRBV5-6 NA TGTGCCAGCAGCCCGTCGGGTTGGGTTGAGGGAGCTTTCTTT CASSPSGWVEGAFF
TRBJ2-3 NA 12 TRBV19 TRBD2 TGTGCCACAGCCCCAGCGGGGGATGCGCAGTATTTT CATAPAGDAQYF
TRBJ2-1 NA 10 TRBV29-1 NA TGCAGCGTTCAAAGTCCTGAGCAGTTCTTC CSVQSPEQFF
TRBJ2-7 NA 13 TRBV6-5 NA TGTGCCAGCAGCTCCAATCCCAGGGGCGAGCAGTACTTC CASSSNPRGEQYF
TRBJ1-1 once 15 TRBV6-5 NA TGTGCCAGCAGTTACTTTCCCAGGGCGGGGACTGAAGCTTTCTTT CASSYFPRAGTEAFF
TRBJ1-5 NA 14 TRBV28 TRBD1 TGTGCCAGCCTGGACAGGATAGGGCATCAGCCCCAGCATTTT CASLDRIGHQPQHF
TRBJ1-6 NA 13 TRBV11-2 NA TGTGCCAGCACCCGCGGACCGAATTCACCCCTCCACTTT CASTRGPNSPLHF
TRBJ1-1 NA 13 TRBV2 NA TGTGCCAGCAGGAATCCAGAGATAATTGAAGCTTTCTTT CASRNPEIIEAFF
TRBJ2-2 NA 15 TRBV15 TRBD1 TGTGCCACCAGCAGAGTTACAGGGGAGACCGGGGAGCTGTTTTTT CATSRVTGETGELFF
TRBJ2-1 NA 14 TRBV6-5 TRBD2 TGTGCCAGCAGACTAGCGGGAGGGTACAATGAGCAGTTCTTC CASRLAGGYNEQFF
TRBJ1-5 NA 16 TRBV6-6 TRBD1 TGTGCCAGCAGTTACTCGACAGGGGGCAGCAATCAGCCCCAGCATTTT CASSYSTGGSNQPQHF
TRBJ2-1 NA 16 TRBV9 NA TGTGCCAGCAGCCAGGGGGCTAGCGGGATTGTAGATGAGCAGTTCTTC CASSQGASGIVDEQFF
TRBJ1-1 NA 14 TRBV5-1 NA TGCGCCAGCAGCTTACAGGGACAGAACACTGAAGCTTTCTTT CASSLQGQNTEAFF
TRBJ2-7 NA 14 TRBV5-6 TRBD1 TGTGCCAGCAGTTACGGACAGGGAACCTACGAGCAGTACTTC CASSYGQGTYEQYF
TRBJ2-3 NA 14 TRBV9 NA TGTGCCAGCAGCGCCATGCCAGGCACAGATACGCAGTATTTT CASSAMPGTDTQYF
TRBJ2-5 NA 15 TRBV12-5 NA TGTGCTAGTGGTTTACCCCCGGGGGCCACAGAGACCCAGTACTTC CASGLPPGATETQYF
TRBJ1-2 NA 14 TRBV27 TRBD1 TGTGCCAGCAGTTCGGCGACAGGGTACTATGGCTACACCTTC CASSSATGYYGYTF
TRBJ2-3 NA 14 TRBV28 NA TGTGCCAGCAGGGGCACGCTGCTCACAGATACGCAGTATTTT CASRGTLLTDTQYF
TRBJ2-3 NA 15 TRBV11-2 TRBD2 TGTGCCAGCAGCGACCGACTAGCGGGAGCAGATACGCAGTATTTT CASSDRLAGADTQYF
TRBJ2-3 NA 14 TRBV5-4 NA TGTGCCAGCAGCGGAGAGGTAGCTTCTCCACAGCAGTATTTT CASSGEVASPQQYF
TRBJ2-7 NA 13 TRBV7-2 TRBD2 TGTGCCAGCAGCCCCCGGGGAGGGTACGAGCAGTACTTC CASSPRGGYEQYF
TRBJ2-7 NA 15 TRBV7-9 NA TGTGCCAGCAGCTTAACAGGGCATAGCTCCTACGAGCAGTACTTC CASSLTGHSSYEQYF
TRBJ1-1 few 16 TRBV4-2 NA TGTGCCAGCAGCCAAGCGTCGGGACTCCCGAACACTGAAGCTTTCTTT CASSQASGLPNTEAFF
TRBJ1-2 once 12 TRBV6-5 NA TGTGCCACCTCTTCTTCCTGGGACGGCTACACCTTC CATSSSWDGYTF
TRBJ1-5 few 12 TRBV2 NA TGTGCCAGCGGGGGGCCGTTCGGGGCCCAGCATTTT CASGGPFGAQHF
TRBJ2-6 NA 14 TRBV6-5 TRBD2 TGTGCCAGCAGGACGGGAGGTTGGGCCAACGTCCTGACTTTC CASRTGGWANVLTF
TRBJ2-5 NA 14 TRBV27 TRBD1 TGTGCCAGCAGGGGGGGACAGGGGTATGGGACCCAGTACTTC CASRGGQGYGTQYF
TRBJ1-3 NA 18 TRBV7-9 TRBD1 TGTGCCAGCAGCTCAAACGCCGGACAGGGGCTCTCTGGAAACACCATATATTTT CASSSNAGQGLSGNTIYF
TRBJ2-7 NA 14 TRBV4-2 TRBD2 TGTGCCAGCAGCCAAGGCCGGGAGGGAAGCGAGCAGTACTTC CASSQGREGSEQYF
TRBJ2-7 NA 17 TRBV3-1/TRBV3-2 NA TGTGCCAGCAGCCAAGACCCGGGGGAGGCAGGGGGCTACGAGCAGTACTTC CASSQDPGEAGGYEQYF
TRBJ1-1 NA 17 TRBV16 NA TGTGCCAGCAGCCAATTCGTGAATCTAGACATGAACACTGAAGCTTTCTTT CASSQFVNLDMNTEAFF
TRBJ2-2 NA 13 TRBV12-3/TRBV12-4 TRBD2 TGTGCCAGCAGTTTTCGGGGGGCCGGGGAGCTGTTTTTT CASSFRGAGELFF